Described below is a single T cell receptor beta chain sequence and its context. Antigen unknown. This sample is drawn from a study of OX40 agonist ivuxolimab in advanced cancers. Study details: The patients received agonistic anti-OX40 (CD134) antibody ivuxolimab. Aged roughly 23 to 79 with a mean of roughly 65 years, they were less than 90% male.

The CDR3 totals 14 residues. The V gene's germline CDR1 is SNHLY and CDR2 FYNNEI. Trimming left V 9 bases short and J 3 bases short, with 15 bases between. Libraries were prepared by immunoSEQ multiplex PCR; TCRdb keeps only in-frame clonotypes and omits some of them. Here the sample spans 100,000 or so clones, about 91% being singletons. Study-wide findings and caveats: The work left the antigen specificity of expanded peripheral T cells undetermined. Clones of CD4+ and CD8+ blood T cells grew by week 6 at doses of 0.1 to 3.0 mg/kg.

V usage is TRBV2 and J usage is TRBJ1-5; weak D call: TRBD1 (6 bases). Sequencing used CD4+ or CD8+ T cells sorted from blood, obtained in a trial of the OX40 agonist ivuxolimab. The sequence came from an adult with an advanced solid tumor such as melanoma, head and neck, liver or kidney cancer. CDR3 DNA: TGTGCCAGTGATGAACAGGGACACAATCAGCCCCAGCATTTT. Amino acid sequence: CASDEQGHNQPQHF.